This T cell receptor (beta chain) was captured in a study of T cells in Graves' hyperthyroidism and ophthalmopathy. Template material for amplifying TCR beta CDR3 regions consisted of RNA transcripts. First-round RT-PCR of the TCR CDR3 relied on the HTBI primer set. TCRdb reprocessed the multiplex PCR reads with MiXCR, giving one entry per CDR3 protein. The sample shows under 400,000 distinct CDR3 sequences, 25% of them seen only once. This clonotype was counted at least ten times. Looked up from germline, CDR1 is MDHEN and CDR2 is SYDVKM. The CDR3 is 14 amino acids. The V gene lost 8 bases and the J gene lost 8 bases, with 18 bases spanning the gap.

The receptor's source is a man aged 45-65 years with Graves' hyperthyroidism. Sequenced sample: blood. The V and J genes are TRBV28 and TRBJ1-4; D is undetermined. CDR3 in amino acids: CASEPGGRWEKLFF. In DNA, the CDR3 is TGTGCCAGCGAGCCAGGAGGGAGGTGGGAAAAACTGTTTTTT.